Shown below are 9 T cell receptor beta chains from a single sample sequenced in a study of cytomegalovirus exposure and HLA in healthy donors. The protocol was immunoSEQ multiplex PCR, while the TCRdb copy is restricted to in-frame clones and leaves out a portion. The sample carries 85,000 to 120,000 clones, about 88% recorded once. Sequenced input: PBMCs. The receptors here all came from a woman in her late teens or twenties in good health and CMV-seropositive.

A few counts support this clone. The rearrangement uses TRBV29-1 and TRBJ2-1; 12 bases line up with TRBD2. The CDR3 loop spans 15 amino acids. V shed 6 bases and J 6 bases; nucleotides not matched to a gene: 9. Per germline, CDR1 SQVTM and CDR2 ANQGSEA. The CDR3 sequence: CSVSPSGGDVNEQFF. The CDR3 nucleotides are TGCAGCGTATCACCTAGCGGGGGGGACGTCAATGAGCAGTTCTTC.

The rearrangement uses TRBV7-2 and TRBJ1-1, with 10 bases fitting TRBD1. The V gene end was trimmed by 5 bases and the J gene end by 3 bases; junction bases not matched to a gene: 9. CDR1 and CDR2 (germline): SGHTA, FQGNSA. The CDR3 extends over 16 amino acids. DNA of the CDR3: TGTGCCAGCAGCGTCGTGACAGGGGGCACGTACACTGAAGCTTTCTTT. Amino acids: CASSVVTGGTYTEAFF.

The chain carries TRBV6-1 and TRBJ2-7; 10 bases fit TRBD2. Germline V lookup: CDR1 MNHNS, CDR2 SASEGT. This CDR3 comprises 15 residues. V shed 0 bases and J 3 bases; nucleotides not matched to a gene: 2. Here the CDR3 DNA reads TGTGCCAGCAGTGAAGCGGCTAGCGGGGGCTACGAGCAGTACTTC. Amino acids: CASSEAASGGYEQYF.

The V and J genes are TRBV5-1 and TRBJ1-1; D perhaps matches TRBD1 (6 bases). Germline CDR1 reads SGHRS; CDR2 reads YFSETQ. This CDR3 contains 15 residues. Trimming cost V 3 bases and J 0 bases, with 12 bases left between them. The CDR3 loop reads CASSWGRGMNTEAFF. DNA of the CDR3: TGCGCCAGCAGCTGGGGGCGGGGGATGAACACTGAAGCTTTCTTT.

This clone has only one observation. CDR3 nucleotide sequence: TGTGCCACCAGCAGAGCACAGGTTGAGCCCCAGCATTTT. It codes for CATSRAQVEPQHF. The chain employs TRBV15 and TRBJ1-5, with D possibly TRBD1 on 5 matching bases. The CDR3 runs to 13 residues. The V end was cut by 1 base, the J end by 8 bases, with 9 bases between. From germline, CDR1 is LNHNV and CDR2 YYDKDF (reference sequence). The full variable domain, its missing parts supplied by reference TRBV15 and TRBJ1-5, is DAMVIQNPRYQVTQFGKPVTLSCSQTLNHNVMYWYQQKSSQAPKLLFHYYDKDFNNEADTPDNFQSRRPNTSFCFLDIRSPGLGDTAMYLCATSRAQVEPQHFGDGTRLSIL.

The chain uses TRBV28 and TRBJ2-3; D is possibly TRBD2 (5 bases). With 9 bases removed from V and 6 bases from J, the gap between germline ends came to 16 bases. Germline-derived CDR1 and CDR2 are MDHEN and SYDVKM. This CDR3 is 13 amino acids long. Here the CDR3 DNA reads TGTGCCAGTAGCCCTGGCGGGTCCGATACGCAGTATTTT. Translating gives CASSPGGSDTQYF.

A note on this clone: Other DNA sequences in the same sample also yield this CDR3. The rearrangement joins TRBV27 to TRBJ2-2; D is unresolved. Germline lookup yields CDR1 MNHEY and CDR2 SMNVEV (reference sequence). V was clipped by 6 bases and J by 1 base, with 3 bases between them. This CDR3 region has 12 residues. This CDR3 reads CASSQNTGELFF. CDR3 nucleotides: TGTGCCAGCAGCCAGAACACCGGGGAGCTGTTTTTT.

Only a few counts were recorded for this clone. The CDR3 bases are TGTGCCAGCAGCTTAGGGACAGGGGGCGAAAAACTGTTTTTT. Amino acids: CASSLGTGGEKLFF. The V gene is TRBV7-9, the J gene TRBJ1-4, with 11 bases fitting TRBD1. The CDR3 consists of 14 residues. Per germline, CDR1 SEHNR and CDR2 FQNEAQ (reference sequence). Trimming cost V 1 base and J 8 bases; bases outside gene matches: 0.

The chain is built from TRBV27 and TRBJ1-3, with 12 bases that match TRBD2. The J call may be in error: the DNA end matches TRBJ2-2 better. CDR1 is MNHEY and CDR2 is SMNVEV in the germline V gene (reference sequence). The CDR3 runs 17 residues. The CDR3 spells CASGLASGGAFTGELFF. The CDR3 bases are TGTGCCAGCGGATTGGCTAGCGGGGGGGCTTTCACCGGGGAGCTGTTTTTT.